This T cell receptor (beta chain) is drawn from a study of early T cells in non-severe SARS-CoV-2 infection. Findings and caveats of the study: Matching results from VDJdb favored anti-spike CD8 responses, leaving private and CD4 specificities undetected.

Unique molecular identifiers were added to individual cDNA molecules. Using its own MiXCR run on the 5' RACE reads, TCRdb lists one record per CDR3 protein. The sample holds around 76,000 distinct CDR3 sequences; around 10% are singletons and the top ten take 4% to 5%. On this clonotype: No antigen is known for it.

This CDR3 region has 14 residues. Trimming left V 1 base short and J 5 bases short, with 8 bases between. The germline V gene has CDR1 LGHNA and CDR2 YSLEER. The TCR comes from an adult who was a healthcare worker with PCR-confirmed SARS-CoV-2 infection or an uninfected control (not recorded which). This chain joins TRBV4-3 and TRBJ2-2; D unclear. Sequencing was carried out using whole blood. In nucleotides, the CDR3 is TGCGCCAGCAGCCAAGGGTCGAGGACCGGGGAGCTGTTTTTT. This translates into CASSQGSRTGELFF.